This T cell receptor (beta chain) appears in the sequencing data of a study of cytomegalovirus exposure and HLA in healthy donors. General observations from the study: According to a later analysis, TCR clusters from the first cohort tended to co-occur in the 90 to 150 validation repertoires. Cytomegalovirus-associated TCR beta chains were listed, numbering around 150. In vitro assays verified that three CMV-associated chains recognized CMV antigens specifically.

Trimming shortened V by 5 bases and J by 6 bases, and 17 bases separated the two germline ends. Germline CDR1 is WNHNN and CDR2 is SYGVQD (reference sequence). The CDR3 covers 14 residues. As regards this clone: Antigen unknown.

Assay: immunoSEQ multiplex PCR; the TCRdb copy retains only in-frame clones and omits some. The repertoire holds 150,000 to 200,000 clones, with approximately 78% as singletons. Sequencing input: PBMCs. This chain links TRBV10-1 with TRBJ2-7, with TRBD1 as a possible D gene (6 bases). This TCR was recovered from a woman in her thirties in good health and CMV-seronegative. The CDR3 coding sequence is TGCGCCAGCAGTCGGACAGTGACCGTAAGCGAGCAGTACTTC. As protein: CASSRTVTVSEQYF.